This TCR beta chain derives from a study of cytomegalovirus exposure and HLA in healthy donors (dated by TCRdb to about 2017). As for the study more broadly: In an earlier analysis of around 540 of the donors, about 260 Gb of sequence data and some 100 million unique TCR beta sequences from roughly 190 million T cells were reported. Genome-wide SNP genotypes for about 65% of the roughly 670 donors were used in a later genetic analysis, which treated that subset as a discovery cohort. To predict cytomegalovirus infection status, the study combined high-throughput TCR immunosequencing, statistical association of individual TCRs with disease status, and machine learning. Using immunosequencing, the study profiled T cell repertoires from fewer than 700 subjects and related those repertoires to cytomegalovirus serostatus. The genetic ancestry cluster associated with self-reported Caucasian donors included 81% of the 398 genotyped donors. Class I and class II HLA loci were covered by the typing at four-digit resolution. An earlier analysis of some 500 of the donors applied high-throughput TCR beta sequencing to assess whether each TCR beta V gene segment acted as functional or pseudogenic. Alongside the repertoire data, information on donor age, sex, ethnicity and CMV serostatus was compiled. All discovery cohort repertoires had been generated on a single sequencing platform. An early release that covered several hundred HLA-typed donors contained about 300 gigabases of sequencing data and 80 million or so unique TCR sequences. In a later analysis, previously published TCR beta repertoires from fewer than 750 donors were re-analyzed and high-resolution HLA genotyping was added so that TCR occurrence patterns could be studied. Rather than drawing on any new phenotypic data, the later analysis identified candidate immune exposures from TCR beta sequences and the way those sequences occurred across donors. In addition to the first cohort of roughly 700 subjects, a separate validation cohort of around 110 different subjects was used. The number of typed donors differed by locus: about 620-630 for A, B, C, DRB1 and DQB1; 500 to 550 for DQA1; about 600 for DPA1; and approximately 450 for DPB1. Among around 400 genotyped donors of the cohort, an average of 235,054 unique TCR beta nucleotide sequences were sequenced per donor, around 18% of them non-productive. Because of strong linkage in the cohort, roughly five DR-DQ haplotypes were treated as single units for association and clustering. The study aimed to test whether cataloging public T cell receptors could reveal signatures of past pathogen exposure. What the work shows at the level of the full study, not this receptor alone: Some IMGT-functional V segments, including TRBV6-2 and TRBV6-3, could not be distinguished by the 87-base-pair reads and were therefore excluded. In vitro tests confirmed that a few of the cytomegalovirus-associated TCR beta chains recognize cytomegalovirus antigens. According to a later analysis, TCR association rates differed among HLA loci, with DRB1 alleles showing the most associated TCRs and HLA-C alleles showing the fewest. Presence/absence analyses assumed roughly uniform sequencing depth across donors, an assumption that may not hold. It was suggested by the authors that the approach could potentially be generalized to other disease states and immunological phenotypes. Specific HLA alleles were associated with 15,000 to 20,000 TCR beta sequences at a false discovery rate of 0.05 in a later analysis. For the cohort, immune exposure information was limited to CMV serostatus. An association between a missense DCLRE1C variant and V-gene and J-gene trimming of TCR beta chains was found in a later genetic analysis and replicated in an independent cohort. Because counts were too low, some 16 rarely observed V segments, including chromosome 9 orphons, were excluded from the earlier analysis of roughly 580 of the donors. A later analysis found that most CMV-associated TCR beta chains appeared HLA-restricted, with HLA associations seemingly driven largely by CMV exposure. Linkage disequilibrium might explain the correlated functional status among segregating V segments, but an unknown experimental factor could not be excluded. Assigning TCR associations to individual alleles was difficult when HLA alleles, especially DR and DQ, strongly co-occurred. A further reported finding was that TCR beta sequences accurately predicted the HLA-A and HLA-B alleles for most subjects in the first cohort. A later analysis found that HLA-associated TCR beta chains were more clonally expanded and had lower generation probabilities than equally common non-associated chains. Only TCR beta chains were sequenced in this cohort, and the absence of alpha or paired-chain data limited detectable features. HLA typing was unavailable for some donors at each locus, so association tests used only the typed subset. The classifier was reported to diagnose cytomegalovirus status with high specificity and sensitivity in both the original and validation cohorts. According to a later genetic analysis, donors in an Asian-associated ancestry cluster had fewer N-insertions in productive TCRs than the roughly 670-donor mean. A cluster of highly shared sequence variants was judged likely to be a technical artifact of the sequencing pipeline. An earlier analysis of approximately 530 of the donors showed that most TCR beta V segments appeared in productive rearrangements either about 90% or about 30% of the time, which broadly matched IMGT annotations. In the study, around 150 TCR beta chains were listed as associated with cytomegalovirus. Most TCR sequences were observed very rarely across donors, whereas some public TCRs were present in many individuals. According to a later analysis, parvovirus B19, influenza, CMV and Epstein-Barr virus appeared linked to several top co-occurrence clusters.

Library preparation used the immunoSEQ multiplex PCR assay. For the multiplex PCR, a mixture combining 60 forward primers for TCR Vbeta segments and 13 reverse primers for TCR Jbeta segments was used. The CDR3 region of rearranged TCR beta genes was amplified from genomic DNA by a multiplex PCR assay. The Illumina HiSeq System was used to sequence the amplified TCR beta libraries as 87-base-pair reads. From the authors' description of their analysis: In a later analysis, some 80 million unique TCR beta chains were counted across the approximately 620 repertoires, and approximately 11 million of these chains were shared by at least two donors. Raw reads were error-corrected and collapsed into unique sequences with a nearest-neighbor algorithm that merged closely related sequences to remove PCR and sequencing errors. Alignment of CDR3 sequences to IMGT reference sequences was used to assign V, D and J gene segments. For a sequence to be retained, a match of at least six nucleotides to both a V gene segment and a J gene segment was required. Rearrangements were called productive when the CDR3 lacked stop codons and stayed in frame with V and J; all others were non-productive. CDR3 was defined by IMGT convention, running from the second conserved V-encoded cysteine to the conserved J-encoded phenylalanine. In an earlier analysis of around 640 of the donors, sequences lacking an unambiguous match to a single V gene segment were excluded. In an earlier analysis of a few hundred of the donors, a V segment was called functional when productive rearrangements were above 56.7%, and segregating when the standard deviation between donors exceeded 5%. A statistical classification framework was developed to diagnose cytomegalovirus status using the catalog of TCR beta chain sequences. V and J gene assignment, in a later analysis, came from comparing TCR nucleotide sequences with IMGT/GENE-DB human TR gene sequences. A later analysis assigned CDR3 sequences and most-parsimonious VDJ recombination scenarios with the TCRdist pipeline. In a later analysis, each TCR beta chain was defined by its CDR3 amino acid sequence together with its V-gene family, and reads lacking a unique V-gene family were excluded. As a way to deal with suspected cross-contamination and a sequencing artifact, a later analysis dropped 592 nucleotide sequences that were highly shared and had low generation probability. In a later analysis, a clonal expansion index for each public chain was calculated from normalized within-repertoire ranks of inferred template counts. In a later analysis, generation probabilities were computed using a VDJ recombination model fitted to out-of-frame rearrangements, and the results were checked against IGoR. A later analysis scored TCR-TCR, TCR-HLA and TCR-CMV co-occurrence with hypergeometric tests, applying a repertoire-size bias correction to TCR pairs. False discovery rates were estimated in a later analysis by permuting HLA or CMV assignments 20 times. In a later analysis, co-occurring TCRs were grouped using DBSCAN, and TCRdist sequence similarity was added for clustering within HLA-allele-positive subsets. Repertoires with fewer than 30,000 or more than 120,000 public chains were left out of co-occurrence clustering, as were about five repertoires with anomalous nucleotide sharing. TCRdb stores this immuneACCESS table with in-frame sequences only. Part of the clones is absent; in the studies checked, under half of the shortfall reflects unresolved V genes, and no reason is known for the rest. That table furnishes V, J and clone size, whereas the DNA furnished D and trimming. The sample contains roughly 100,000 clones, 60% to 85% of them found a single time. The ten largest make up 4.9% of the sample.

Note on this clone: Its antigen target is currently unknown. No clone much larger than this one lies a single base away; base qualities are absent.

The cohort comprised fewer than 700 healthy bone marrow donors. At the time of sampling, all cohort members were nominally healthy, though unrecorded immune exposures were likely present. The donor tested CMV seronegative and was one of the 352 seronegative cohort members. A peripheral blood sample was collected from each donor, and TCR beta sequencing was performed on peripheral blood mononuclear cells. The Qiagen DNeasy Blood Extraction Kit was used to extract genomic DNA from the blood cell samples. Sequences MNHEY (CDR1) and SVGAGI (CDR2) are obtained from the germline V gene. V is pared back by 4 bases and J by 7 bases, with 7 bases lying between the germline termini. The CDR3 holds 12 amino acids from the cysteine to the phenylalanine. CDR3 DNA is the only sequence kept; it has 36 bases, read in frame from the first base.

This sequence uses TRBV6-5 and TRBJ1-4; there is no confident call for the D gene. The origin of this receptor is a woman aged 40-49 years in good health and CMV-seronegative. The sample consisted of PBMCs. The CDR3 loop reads CASSLLGEKLFF. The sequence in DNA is TGTGCCAGCAGTTTACTCGGTGAAAAACTGTTTTTT.